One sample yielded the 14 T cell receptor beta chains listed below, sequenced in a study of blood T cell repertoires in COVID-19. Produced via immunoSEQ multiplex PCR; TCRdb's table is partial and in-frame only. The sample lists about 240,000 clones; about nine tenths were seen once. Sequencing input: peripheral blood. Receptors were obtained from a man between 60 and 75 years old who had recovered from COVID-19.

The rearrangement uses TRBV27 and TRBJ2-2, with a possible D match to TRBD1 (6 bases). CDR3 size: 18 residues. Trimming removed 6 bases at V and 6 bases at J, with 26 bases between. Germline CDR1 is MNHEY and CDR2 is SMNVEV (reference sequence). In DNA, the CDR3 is TGTGCCAGCAGCTTCCGCGGTCGGACAGAAACACGTCCCGGGGAGCTGTTTTTT. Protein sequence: CASSFRGRTETRPGELFF.

The CDR3 region has the DNA TGTGCCAGCAGCTTATTTGGACAGAGGAACACTGAAGCTTTCTTT. Translation gives CASSLFGQRNTEAFF. The rearrangement joins TRBV7-8 to TRBJ1-1, with a weak D call TRBD1 (6 bases). Germline CDR1 is SGHVS and CDR2 is FQNEAQ. Trimming removed 2 bases from V and 1 base from J, with 11 bases in between. This CDR3 contains 15 residues.

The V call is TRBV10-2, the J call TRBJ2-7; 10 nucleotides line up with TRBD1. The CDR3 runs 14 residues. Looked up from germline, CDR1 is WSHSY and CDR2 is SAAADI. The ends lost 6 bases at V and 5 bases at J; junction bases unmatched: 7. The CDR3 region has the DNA TGCGCCAGCAGAAACCGGGACAGGGGCGACGAGCAGTACTTC. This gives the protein CASRNRDRGDEQYF.

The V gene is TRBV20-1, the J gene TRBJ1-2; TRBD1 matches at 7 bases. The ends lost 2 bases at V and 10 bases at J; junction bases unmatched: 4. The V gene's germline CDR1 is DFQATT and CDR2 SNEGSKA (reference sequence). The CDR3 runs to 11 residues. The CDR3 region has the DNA TGCAGTGCTAGATCTGGGACAGTCTACACCTTC. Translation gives CSARSGTVYTF.

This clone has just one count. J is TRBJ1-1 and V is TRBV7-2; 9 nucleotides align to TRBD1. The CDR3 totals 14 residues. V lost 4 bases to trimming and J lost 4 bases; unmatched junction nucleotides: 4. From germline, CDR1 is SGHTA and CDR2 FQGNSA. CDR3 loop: CASSSQQGATEAFF. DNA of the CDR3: TGTGCCAGCAGCTCTCAACAGGGGGCCACTGAAGCTTTCTTT.

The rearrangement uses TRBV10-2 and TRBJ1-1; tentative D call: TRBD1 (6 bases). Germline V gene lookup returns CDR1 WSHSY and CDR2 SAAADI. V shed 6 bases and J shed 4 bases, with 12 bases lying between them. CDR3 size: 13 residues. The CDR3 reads CASSLQGSTEAFF. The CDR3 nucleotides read TGCGCCAGCAGCCTACAGGGTTCCACTGAAGCTTTCTTT.

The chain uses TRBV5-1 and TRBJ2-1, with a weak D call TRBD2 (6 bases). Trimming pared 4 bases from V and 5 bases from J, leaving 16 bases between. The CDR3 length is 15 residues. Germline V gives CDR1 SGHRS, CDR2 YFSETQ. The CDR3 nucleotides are TGCGCCAGCAGCGCCCGGGGGAATGCCGACAATGAGCAGTTCTTC. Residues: CASSARGNADNEQFF. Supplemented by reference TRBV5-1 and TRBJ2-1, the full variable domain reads KAGVTQTPRYLIKTRGQQVTLSCSPISGHRSVSWYQQTPGQGLQFLFEYFSETQRNKGNFPGRFSGRQFSNSRSEMNVSTLELGDSALYLCASSARGNADNEQFFGPGTRLTVL.

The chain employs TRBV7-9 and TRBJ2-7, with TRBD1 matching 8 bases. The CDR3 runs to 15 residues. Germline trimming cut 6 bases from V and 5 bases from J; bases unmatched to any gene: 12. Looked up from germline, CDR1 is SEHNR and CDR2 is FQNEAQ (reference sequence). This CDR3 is CASSYGQGSVDEQYF. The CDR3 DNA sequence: TGTGCCAGCAGTTACGGACAGGGTAGCGTAGACGAGCAGTACTTC.

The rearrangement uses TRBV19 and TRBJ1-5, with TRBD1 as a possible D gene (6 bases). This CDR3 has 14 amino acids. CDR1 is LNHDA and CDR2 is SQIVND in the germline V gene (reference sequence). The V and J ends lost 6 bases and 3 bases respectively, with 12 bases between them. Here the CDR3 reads CASRGQGLNQPQHF. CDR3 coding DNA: TGTGCCAGTAGAGGTCAGGGGCTCAATCAGCCCCAGCATTTT. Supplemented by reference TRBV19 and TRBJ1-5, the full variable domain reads DGGITQSPKYLFRKEGQNVTLSCEQNLNHDAMYWYRQDPGQGLRLIYYSQIVNDFQKGDIAEGYSVSREKKESFPLTVTSAQKNPTAFYLCASRGQGLNQPQHFGDGTRLSIL.

CDR3 DNA sequence: TGTGCCAGCAGCGGGCGACAGGGGGCGAACACCGGGGAGCTGTTTTTT. This codes for CASSGRQGANTGELFF. V usage is TRBV9 and J usage is TRBJ2-2; 9 bases fit TRBD1. Trimming removed 3 bases from V and 0 bases from J; junction bases left unmatched: 3. Germline-derived CDR1 and CDR2 are SGDLS and YYNGEE. This CDR3 has 16 residues.

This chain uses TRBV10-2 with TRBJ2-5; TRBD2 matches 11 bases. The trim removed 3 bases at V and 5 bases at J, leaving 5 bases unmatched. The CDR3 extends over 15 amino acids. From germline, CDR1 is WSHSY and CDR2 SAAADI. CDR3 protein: CASSDWVAGGETQYF. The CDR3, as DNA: TGCGCCAGCAGTGATTGGGTAGCGGGGGGGGAGACCCAGTACTTC.

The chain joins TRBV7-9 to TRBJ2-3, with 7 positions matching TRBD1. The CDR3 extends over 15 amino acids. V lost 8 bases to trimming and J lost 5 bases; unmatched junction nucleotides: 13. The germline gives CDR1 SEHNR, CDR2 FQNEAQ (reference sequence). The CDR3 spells CASLPFQGEIDTQYF. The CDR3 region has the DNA TGTGCCAGCCTCCCCTTTCAGGGGGAGATAGATACGCAGTATTTT. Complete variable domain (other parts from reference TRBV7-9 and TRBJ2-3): DTGVSQNPRHKITKRGQNVTFRCDPISEHNRLYWYRQTLGQGPEFLTYFQNEAQLEKSRLLSDRFSAERPKGSFSTLEIQRTEQGDSAMYLCASLPFQGEIDTQYFGPGTRLTVL.

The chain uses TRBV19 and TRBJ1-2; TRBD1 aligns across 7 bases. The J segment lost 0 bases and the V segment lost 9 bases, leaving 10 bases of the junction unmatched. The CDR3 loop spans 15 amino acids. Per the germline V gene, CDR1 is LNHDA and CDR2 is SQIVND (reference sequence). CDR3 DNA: TGTGCCAGCAAAATCCGGGACAGTCCTAACTATGGCTACACCTTC. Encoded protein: CASKIRDSPNYGYTF.

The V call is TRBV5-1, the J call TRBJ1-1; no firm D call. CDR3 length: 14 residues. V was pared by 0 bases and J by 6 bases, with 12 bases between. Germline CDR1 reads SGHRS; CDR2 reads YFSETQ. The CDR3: CASSLVSGVSEAFF. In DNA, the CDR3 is TGCGCCAGCAGCTTGGTTTCGGGAGTTTCTGAAGCTTTCTTT.